The 31 T cell receptor beta chains listed next were all sequenced from one sample in a study of blood T cell repertoires in COVID-19. The repertoire was sequenced with immunoSEQ multiplex PCR; TCRdb's copy has only in-frame clones and lacks some. The sample yields hundreds of thousands of clones, 70% to 90% seen once. The material sequenced was peripheral blood. The origin of the receptors is a woman aged 50 to 60 with acute or convalescent COVID-19.

The chain has TRBV3-1 (or the pseudogene TRBV3-2) and TRBJ2-3, with D possibly being TRBD2 (5 bases). Trimming removed 1 base from V and 4 bases from J, with 6 bases in between. Germline V gene sequence: CDR1 LGHDT, CDR2 YNNKEL (reference sequence). CDR3 size: 13 residues. DNA for the CDR3: TGTGCCAGCAGCCAAGGGGGAGCAGATACGCAGTATTTT. Its translation: CASSQGGADTQYF.

V gene TRBV12-3 or TRBV12-4 combines with J gene TRBJ2-3; weak D call: TRBD2 (6 bases). V was cut by 10 bases and J by 3 bases, with 14 bases left in between. The CDR3 totals 13 residues. Here the CDR3 DNA reads TGTGCCACCCAGGAGGGGTGGACAGATACGCAGTATTTT. This gives the protein CATQEGWTDTQYF.

V is TRBV5-4 and J is TRBJ2-2, with a possible D match to TRBD2 (5 bases). CDR3 size: 15 residues. The V and J ends lost 0 bases and 5 bases respectively, with 11 bases between them. Germline V gives CDR1 SGHNT, CDR2 YYREEE (reference sequence). In nucleotides, the CDR3 is TGTGCCAGCAGCTTGGACCCGGGATCGACCGGGGAGCTGTTTTTT. Translation gives CASSLDPGSTGELFF.

This clone appeared a single time. This chain links TRBV12-5 with TRBJ2-7; 8 bases match TRBD1. The germline CDR1 and CDR2 sequences are LGHNT and FRNRAP. This CDR3 has 15 amino acids. Trimming at V came to 2 bases and at J to 5 bases, leaving 8 bases not matched to a gene. This CDR3 reads CASGLPDRGEHEQYF. The CDR3 DNA follows: TGTGCTAGTGGTTTGCCCGACAGGGGTGAACACGAGCAGTACTTC.

V and J are TRBV5-1 and TRBJ2-5; TRBD1 matches at 8 bases. The V gene end was trimmed by 4 bases and the J gene end by 5 bases; junction bases not matched to a gene: 13. The CDR3 runs to 16 residues. Per the germline V gene, CDR1 is SGHRS and CDR2 is YFSETQ. CDR3 coding DNA: TGCGCCAGCAGCCTGGGGGTACAGGGGGTAACGGAGACCCAGTACTTC. Encoded protein: CASSLGVQGVTETQYF.

This chain joins TRBV10-3 and TRBJ2-7, with TRBD1 identical over 9 bases. In germline, CDR1 is ENHRY, CDR2 SYGVKD. The CDR3 has 16 residues. Trimming cost V 0 bases and J 5 bases; bases outside gene matches: 8. The CDR3 DNA reads as TGTGCCATCAGTGAGTCTGGGGGACAGGGTATACACGAGCAGTACTTC. Translation: CAISESGGQGIHEQYF.

This clone was seen a single time. The rearrangement uses TRBV19 and TRBJ2-1; D uncertain. The germline V gene has CDR1 LNHDA and CDR2 SQIVND (reference sequence). Deletions cut 0 bases from V and 0 bases from J, with 12 bases between. This CDR3 region has 17 residues. In DNA form, the CDR3 reads TGTGCCAGTAGTATAGATACTTACGTGAGCTCCTACAATGAGCAGTTCTTC. This translates into CASSIDTYVSSYNEQFF.

The chain employs TRBV5-5 and TRBJ2-1; tentatively, D is TRBD2 (5 bases). The germline V and J ends were trimmed by 0 bases and 0 bases, with 10 bases remaining between them. The CDR3 runs to 16 residues. Germline V gene sequence: CDR1 SGHKS, CDR2 YYEKEE (reference sequence). CDR3 bases: TGTGCCAGCAGCTTGGAGGAGGAAAGCTCCTACAATGAGCAGTTCTTC. Translation: CASSLEEESSYNEQFF.

The chain combines TRBV10-3 with TRBJ1-4; tentative D call: TRBD1 (5 bases). CDR3 length: 15 amino acids. The germline V gene encodes CDR1 ENHRY and CDR2 SYGVKD. Deletions cut 3 bases from V and 7 bases from J, with 15 bases between. CDR3 DNA sequence: TGTGCCATCAGTGATTCGAAGGGGATTGGTGAAAAACTGTTTTTT. It translates to CAISDSKGIGEKLFF.

The chain recombines TRBV5-6 with TRBJ1-4, with TRBD1 matching 8 bases. In germline, CDR1 is SGHDT, CDR2 YYEEEE. This CDR3 has 16 residues. V shed 0 bases and J 1 base; nucleotides not matched to a gene: 2. DNA of the CDR3: TGTGCCAGCAGCTTGGGCAGGGGGCGAACTAATGAAAAACTGTTTTTT. This codes for CASSLGRGRTNEKLFF.

The CDR3 coding sequence is TGTGCCAGCAGCTACCTAGCGGGGGGAAGCCAAGAGACCCAGTACTTC. This encodes CASSYLAGGSQETQYF. The chain employs TRBV7-8 and TRBJ2-5, with 11 bases matching TRBD2. J was trimmed by 1 base and V by 4 bases; bases with no gene match: 5. CDR3 length: 16 amino acids. The germline V gene encodes CDR1 SGHVS and CDR2 FQNEAQ.

This clone was observed a single time. The gene calls are TRBV14 and TRBJ2-5; possible D gene TRBD1, 5 bases. CDR3 size: 16 residues. Trimming stripped 0 bases from V and 5 bases from J, with 16 bases between. Germline CDR1 reads SGHDN; CDR2 reads FVKESK. The chain's CDR3 is CASSQDLTAAQETQYF. The DNA for the CDR3 is TGTGCCAGCAGCCAAGATCTGACAGCCGCCCAGGAGACCCAGTACTTC.

The chain recombines TRBV7-7 with TRBJ2-5; 13 positions agree with TRBD2. The CDR3 covers 16 residues. J lost 5 bases, V lost 5 bases, and 8 bases had no gene match. In germline, CDR1 is SSHAT, CDR2 FNYEAQ (reference sequence). The DNA for the CDR3 is TGTGCCAGCAGCCAGACGGGACTAGCGGGGCTGGAGACCCAGTACTTC. Translating gives CASSQTGLAGLETQYF. Drawing the rest from reference TRBV7-7 and TRBJ2-5, the complete variable domain is GAGVSQSPRYKVTKRGQDVTLRCDPISSHATLYWYQQALGQGPEFLTYFNYEAQPDKSGLPSDRFSAERPEGSISTLTIQRTEQRDSAMYRCASSQTGLAGLETQYFGPGTRLLVL.

The chain couples TRBV18 to TRBJ1-1; D is undetermined. V was pared by 3 bases and J by 1 base, with 9 bases between. This CDR3 has 14 residues. The V gene's germline CDR1 is KGHSH and CDR2 LQKENI. The CDR3 DNA reads TGTGCCAGCTCACCTGTGGCAGAGAACACTGAAGCTTTCTTT. This codes for CASSPVAENTEAFF.

The V gene is TRBV19, the J gene TRBJ1-6; 7 bases map to TRBD1. Losses at the gene ends were 7 bases for V and 8 bases for J; bases not matched to a gene: 8. The length of the CDR3 is 14 residues. CDR1 and CDR2 from the germline V gene are LNHDA and SQIVND (reference sequence). CDR3 coding DNA: TGTGCCAGTAAAGACAGGGCCGATGATTCACCCCTCCACTTT. This sequence encodes CASKDRADDSPLHF.

The chain carries TRBV6-5 and TRBJ2-4; D is possibly TRBD1 (7 bases). This CDR3 region has 13 residues. Per the germline V gene, CDR1 is MNHEY and CDR2 is SVGAGI. Trimming took off 3 bases at V and 8 bases at J, with 11 bases between the two ends. CDR3 protein: CASSYQGGYIQYF. DNA for the CDR3: TGTGCCAGCAGTTATCAGGGGGGATACATTCAGTACTTC.

This clone has just one count. The gene calls are TRBV11-3 and TRBJ2-7; TRBD1 matches at 7 bases. This CDR3 contains 15 residues. J was trimmed by 2 bases and V by 1 base; bases with no gene match: 5. CDR1 is SGHNT, CDR2 YENEEA, per germline. The CDR3 DNA reads as TGTGCCAGCAGCTTAGGACAGGGACACCCCTACGAGCAGTACTTC. It is translated as CASSLGQGHPYEQYF.

CDR3 DNA sequence: TGTGCCAGCAGCTTACACGGGGAAGGGCAGTTCTTC. This gives the protein CASSLHGEGQFF. The V gene is TRBV11-2, the J gene TRBJ2-1; D is possibly TRBD2 (5 bases). The CDR3 is 12 residues long. Germline V lookup: CDR1 SGHAT, CDR2 FQNNGV. With 2 bases removed from V and 12 bases from J, the gap between germline ends came to 11 bases.

The gene calls are TRBV3-1 (or the pseudogene TRBV3-2) and TRBJ1-5, with TRBD1 matching 7 bases. Losses at the gene ends were 5 bases for V and 7 bases for J; bases not matched to a gene: 8. Germline lookup yields CDR1 LGHDT and CDR2 YNNKEL (reference sequence). There are 14 residues in the CDR3. CDR3 coding DNA: TGTGCCAGCAGCTCAGACAGGGTTGGACAGCCCCAGCATTTT. Residues: CASSSDRVGQPQHF.

In regard to this clone: This sample includes further DNA sequences coding for the same CDR3. The rearrangement uses TRBV19 and TRBJ1-5; the D gene is possibly TRBD1 (5 bases). This CDR3 is 14 amino acids long. V was clipped by 3 bases and J by 3 bases, with 9 bases between them. Germline V gene sequence: CDR1 LNHDA, CDR2 SQIVND (reference sequence). The chain's CDR3 is CASSIAGNNQPQHF. The CDR3 DNA reads as TGTGCCAGTAGTATTGCAGGGAACAATCAGCCCCAGCATTTT.

The V and J genes are TRBV19 and TRBJ2-3; TRBD1 is a possible D gene (6 bases). V was shortened by 8 bases and J by 0 bases, with 15 bases between the two germline ends. Germline loops: CDR1 LNHDA, CDR2 SQIVND (reference sequence). CDR3 length equals 15 residues. CDR3 sequence (DNA): TGTGCCAGTGGCACTGCGAGGGGGAGCACAGATACGCAGTATTTT. It translates to CASGTARGSTDTQYF.

This chain connects TRBV6-5 to TRBJ1-2, with a possible D match to TRBD1 (6 bases). The V and J ends lost 10 bases and 0 bases respectively, with 12 bases between them. Germline CDR1 reads MNHEY; CDR2 reads SVGAGI. This CDR3 has 13 residues. CDR3 in amino acids: CATRDNANYGYTF. The CDR3 DNA is TGTGCCACCCGGGACAACGCTAACTATGGCTACACCTTC.

The chain has TRBV5-1 and TRBJ2-7, with 13 bases matching TRBD2. Per germline, CDR1 SGHRS and CDR2 YFSETQ. The V and J ends lost 4 bases and 3 bases, in that order; junction bases with no gene match: 7. The CDR3 is made up of 16 amino acids. CDR3 DNA sequence: TGCGCCAGCAGCCTAGATGGACTAGCGGGGGTCTACGAGCAGTACTTC. Its translation is CASSLDGLAGVYEQYF.

The chain carries TRBV6-5 and TRBJ2-5; D may be TRBD2 (7 bases). Germline V lookup: CDR1 MNHEY, CDR2 SVGAGI. The CDR3 consists of 15 residues. The germline V and J ends were trimmed by 7 bases and 5 bases, with 20 bases remaining between them. The CDR3 loop reads CASNRRSGGPETQYF. The CDR3 DNA reads as TGTGCCAGCAACCGAAGGTCGGGGGGCCCCGAGACCCAGTACTTC.

Only a few counts were recorded for this clone. J is TRBJ1-2 and V is TRBV19, with a possible D match to TRBD1 (6 bases). The CDR3 contains 17 residues. Germline CDR1 LNHDA, CDR2 SQIVND (reference sequence). Trimming cost V 3 bases and J 4 bases, with 21 bases left between them. In DNA form, the CDR3 reads TGTGCCAGTAGTATCTATTTAAGGGACAAATCAAGCTATGGCTACACCTTC. It specifies CASSIYLRDKSSYGYTF.

The rearrangement uses TRBV21-1 and TRBJ2-4; the table's D call, TRBD1, has no DNA check behind it. TRBV21-1 is tagged as a pseudogene. This CDR3 comprises 20 residues. CDR3 protein: CASSSEPGAGGCLAKNIQYF. In DNA form, the CDR3 reads TGTGCCAGCAGCAGCGAACCGGGGGCAGGGGGCTGTCTAGCCAAAAACATTCAGTACTTC.

V and J are TRBV6-4 and TRBJ1-2, with 8 positions matching TRBD1. The CDR3 loop spans 13 amino acids. The V gene end was trimmed by 6 bases and the J gene end by 6 bases; junction bases not matched to a gene: 6. CDR1 is MRHNA and CDR2 is SNTAGT in the germline V gene. CDR3 nucleotide sequence: TGTGCCAGCAGCCCAGACAGGGGCAATGGCTACACCTTC. Translating gives CASSPDRGNGYTF.

The sample holds one count of this clone. The chain is built from TRBV2 and TRBJ1-6; 7 bases are shared with TRBD1. The CDR3 is made up of 15 amino acids. Germline CDR1 and CDR2: SNHLY and FYNNEI. V lost 7 bases and J lost 4; bases outside the gene matches: 7. DNA of the CDR3: TGTGCCAGCACTAAGGACAGGATGTATAATTCACCCCTCCACTTT. It encodes CASTKDRMYNSPLHF.

The V gene is TRBV11-3, the J gene TRBJ1-2; D gene uncertain. Germline CDR1 reads SGHNT; CDR2 reads YENEEA. This CDR3 has 15 residues. Trimming removed 5 bases at V and 1 base at J, with 14 bases between. The CDR3: CASSPLGHFNYGYTF. CDR3 in DNA: TGTGCCAGCAGCCCCCTTGGTCACTTTAACTATGGCTACACCTTC.

The chain carries TRBV3-1 (or the pseudogene TRBV3-2) and TRBJ2-4; 8 bases are shared with TRBD1. V dropped 9 bases and J dropped 0; count of bases not matched to a gene: 4. Germline lookup yields CDR1 LGHDT and CDR2 YNNKEL (reference sequence). This CDR3 region has 14 residues. CDR3 sequence reads: CASQGALAKNIQYF. CDR3 sequence (DNA): TGTGCCAGTCAGGGGGCCCTAGCCAAAAACATTCAGTACTTC.

This sequence joins TRBV9 and TRBJ2-1, with TRBD2 identical over 7 bases. V trimming: 3 bases; J trimming: 8 bases; junction bases outside the gene matches: 8. Germline loops: CDR1 SGDLS, CDR2 YYNGEE. The CDR3 runs to 14 residues. In DNA form, the CDR3 reads TGTGCCAGCAGCGCCCTCGGGGGGTCGGATGAGCAGTTCTTC. Translated, it gives CASSALGGSDEQFF.